This entry lists 9 T cell receptor beta chains sequenced from one sample in a study of T cells expressing NK-cell markers. TCRdb re-called the 5' RACE reads and gives one entry per CDR3 protein, without DNA. Recorded here are about 260,000 distinct CDR3 sequences; the top ten clones represent about 0.39%. Material: blood T cells: a sorted CD56 or NKG2C T cell subset, CD4+ or CD8+ T cells, or bulk PBMC T cells (not recorded which). Receptors were obtained from a young man in good health.

This sequence joins TRBV12-3 or TRBV12-4 and TRBJ2-3; TCRdb's assignment of TRBD1 cannot be checked, as there is no DNA. This CDR3 is built from 15 residues. This chain's CDR3 is CASSLLGGFTDTQYF.

The chain is built from TRBV5-1 and TRBJ2-3; absent DNA, TCRdb's TRBD1 call cannot be checked. The CDR3 consists of 14 residues. In germline, CDR1 is SGHRS, CDR2 YFSETQ. CDR3 amino acids: CASSSGDTTDTQYF.

The J gene is TRBJ2-2, the V gene TRBV4-2. The CDR3 totals 17 residues. Germline V CDR1 and CDR2: LGHNA, YNFKEQ. The CDR3 region is CASSQRTAHANTGELFF.

The rearrangement joins TRBV13 to TRBJ2-3; the D call of TRBD2 rests on TCRdb alone, since no DNA is present to check it. Germline V CDR1 and CDR2: PRHDT, FYEKMQ (reference sequence). This CDR3 is 14 amino acids long. The CDR3 spells CAIRTSGSTDTQYF. The variable domain in full, completed from reference TRBV13 and TRBJ2-3, reads AAGVIQSPRHLIKEKRETATLKCYPIPRHDTVYWYQQGPGQDPQFLISFYEKMQSDKGSIPDRFSAQQFSDYHSELNMSSLELGDSALYFCAIRTSGSTDTQYFGPGTRLTVL.

The V call is TRBV7-9, the J call TRBJ2-4. The germline V gene has CDR1 SEHNR and CDR2 FQNEAQ (reference sequence). The CDR3 consists of 13 residues. The CDR3: CASSRLGKNIQYF.

The gene calls are TRBV19 and TRBJ2-1; TCRdb calls TRBD2, which cannot be checked without DNA. In germline, CDR1 is LNHDA, CDR2 SQIVND (reference sequence). This CDR3 region has 14 residues. The chain's CDR3 is CASSRLARDNEQFF.

The chain is built from TRBV12-3 or TRBV12-4 and TRBJ2-5. This CDR3 comprises 12 residues. This CDR3 reads CASSLSSGTQYF.

The rearrangement links TRBV5-1 to TRBJ2-7; the D call from TCRdb, TRBD2, cannot be confirmed without DNA. From germline, CDR1 is SGHRS and CDR2 YFSETQ. The CDR3 sequence is 14 residues long. The CDR3 sequence is CASSRDSGPYEQYF.

This chain connects TRBV7-9 to TRBJ1-2; TCRdb's assignment of TRBD1 cannot be checked, as there is no DNA. The CDR3 is made up of 13 amino acids. Germline CDR1 reads SEHNR; CDR2 reads FQNEAQ (reference sequence). The CDR3 loop is CASRGAGPYGYTF.